This TCR beta chain was found in a study of T cells in tuberculosis. As for the study in general: Blood was taken before or within 7 days of anti-tuberculosis therapy.

Sample time point: new active TB diagnosis, blood taken before or within 7 days of starting treatment. The method was immunoSEQ multiplex PCR; TCRdb's version includes in-frame clones alone and lacks a portion of them. This table holds about 53,000 clones, roughly 96% found once. The V gene lost 6 bases and the J gene lost 2 bases, with 14 bases spanning the gap. The germline CDR1 and CDR2 sequences are SNHLY and FYNNEI. The CDR3 totals 15 residues. The chain employs TRBV2 and TRBJ2-1; possible D gene TRBD2, 6 bases. Material: PBMCs, obtained at tuberculosis diagnosis. The receptor was isolated from an adult with tuberculosis. CDR3 sequence (DNA): TGTGCCAGCAGACCAGGGAGGAACGCCTACAATGAGCAGTTCTTC. Translation: CASRPGRNAYNEQFF.